These 21 T cell receptor beta chains came from one sample sequenced in a study of cytomegalovirus exposure and HLA in healthy donors. This table comes from immunoSEQ multiplex PCR, and its TCRdb copy is limited to in-frame clones, with some not included. Counted here are around 190,000 clones, around 85% occurring once; the ten biggest clones make up 15% to 20%. The source material was PBMCs. These receptors came from a young man in good health and CMV-seropositive.

The rearrangement uses TRBV28 and TRBJ2-5, with D uncertain. Germline values: CDR1 MDHEN, CDR2 SYDVKM. This CDR3 region has 13 residues. With 3 bases removed from V and 2 bases from J, the gap between germline ends came to 7 bases. DNA for the CDR3: TGTGCCAGCAGTTTGGCAGTTCAAGAGACCCAGTACTTC. The encoded protein is CASSLAVQETQYF.

The sample holds a few counts of this clone. DNA of the CDR3: TGTGCCAGCAGTTGGCGGCAGCCCACAGATACGCAGTATTTT. Translating gives CASSWRQPTDTQYF. The chain joins TRBV27 to TRBJ2-3; D is undetermined. Germline CDR1 MNHEY, CDR2 SMNVEV (reference sequence). The CDR3 contains 14 residues. Trimming took off 4 bases at V and 2 bases at J, with 10 bases between the two ends.

The J gene is TRBJ1-3, the V gene TRBV5-6; D unclear. Germline V gives CDR1 SGHDT, CDR2 YYEEEE. V dropped 1 base and J dropped 4 bases, with 9 bases sitting between them. CDR3 length equals 14 residues. This CDR3 reads CASSLTPVGNTIYF. CDR3 DNA: TGTGCCAGCAGCTTGACCCCAGTCGGAAACACCATATATTTT. The full variable domain, with the rest looked up from reference TRBV5-6 and TRBJ1-3, is DAGVTQSPTHLIKTRGQQVTLRCSPKSGHDTVSWYQQALGQGPQFIFQYYEEEERQRGNFPDRFSGHQFPNYSSELNVNALLLGDSALYLCASSLTPVGNTIYFGEGSWLTVV.

CDR3 DNA: TGTGCCAGCACGGGATTATCTGGGGCCAACGTCCTGACTTTC. It yields the protein CASTGLSGANVLTF. This chain uses TRBV2 with TRBJ2-6; possibly TRBD2 for D (5 bases). Germline V gene lookup returns CDR1 SNHLY and CDR2 FYNNEI. Trimming removed 7 bases from V and 1 base from J, with 8 bases in between. The CDR3 runs to 14 residues.

This clone was picked up one time. The chain is built from TRBV5-1 and TRBJ2-5; D may be TRBD2 (5 bases). Germline-derived CDR1 and CDR2 are SGHRS and YFSETQ. CDR3 size: 12 residues. Deletions cut 6 bases from V and 5 bases from J, with 11 bases between. The CDR3 DNA is TGCGCCAGCAAGCAGGCGGGCGAGACCCAGTACTTC. This encodes CASKQAGETQYF.

The chain carries TRBV7-9 and TRBJ1-2; 10 bases agree with TRBD1. From germline, CDR1 is SEHNR and CDR2 FQNEAQ (reference sequence). The CDR3 is 15 residues long. The trim removed 1 base at V and 5 bases at J, leaving 4 bases unmatched. The CDR3 nucleotides are TGTGCCAGCAGCTTAGGGGGGACAGGGGATTATGGCTACACCTTC. This encodes CASSLGGTGDYGYTF.

This rearrangement joins TRBV5-4 to TRBJ2-7; TRBD2 might be the D (7 bases). This CDR3 is built from 16 residues. With 4 bases removed from V and 2 bases from J, the gap between germline ends came to 19 bases. Germline V gene data show CDR1 as SGHNT and CDR2 as YYREEE (reference sequence). CDR3 nucleotide sequence: TGTGCCAGCAGCCGGGGGGCTAGCGGATCAACCTACGAGCAGTACTTC. Translated, it gives CASSRGASGSTYEQYF.

V and J are TRBV6-1 and TRBJ2-1; the match to TRBD2 covers 8 bases. Germline-derived CDR1 and CDR2 are MNHNS and SASEGT. Trimming cost V 4 bases and J 8 bases; bases outside gene matches: 4. There are 13 residues in the CDR3. The CDR3, as DNA: TGTGCCAGCAGTGGACTAGCGCACCATGAGCAGTTCTTC. This sequence encodes CASSGLAHHEQFF.

This sequence joins TRBV7-9 and TRBJ2-7; D might be TRBD1 (7 bases). CDR1 is SEHNR and CDR2 is FQNEAQ in the germline V gene (reference sequence). The ends were cut back, 2 bases at V and 5 bases at J, with 13 bases in the middle. CDR3 size: 14 residues. In nucleotides, the CDR3 is TGTGCCAGCAGCTTAATCCAGGGGGAGGACGAGCAGTACTTC. It codes for CASSLIQGEDEQYF. Complete variable domain (other parts from reference TRBV7-9 and TRBJ2-7): DTGVSQNPRHKITKRGQNVTFRCDPISEHNRLYWYRQTLGQGPEFLTYFQNEAQLEKSRLLSDRFSAERPKGSFSTLEIQRTEQGDSAMYLCASSLIQGEDEQYFGPGTRLTVT.

The V call is TRBV4-1, the J call TRBJ1-4, with D perhaps matching TRBD1 (5 bases). Trimming took 1 base from V and 8 from J, leaving 5 bases between them. Germline V gene data show CDR1 as MGHRA and CDR2 as YSYEKL. The CDR3 consists of 12 residues. In DNA form, the CDR3 reads TGCGCCAGCAGCCAAGGACAGGAAAAACTGTTTTTT. It encodes CASSQGQEKLFF.

This rearrangement joins TRBV19 to TRBJ2-2; 8 bases agree with TRBD2. V was clipped by 3 bases and J by 2 bases; unmatched bases: 11. This CDR3 contains 18 residues. Germline V CDR1 and CDR2: LNHDA, SQIVND (reference sequence). The CDR3 DNA follows: TGTGCCAGTAGTATCCCCTCATCCGGGGGGGCTAACACCGGGGAGCTGTTTTTT. Residues: CASSIPSSGGANTGELFF.

V gene TRBV4-2 combines with J gene TRBJ2-1, with 10 bases lining up with TRBD2. This CDR3 is 18 amino acids long. CDR1 is LGHNA and CDR2 is YNFKEQ in the germline V gene. The V and J ends lost 1 base and 4 bases, in that order; junction bases with no gene match: 10. The CDR3 loop reads CASSQAAGLAGVYNEQFF. The CDR3 DNA reads TGTGCCAGCAGCCAAGCCGCCGGTCTAGCGGGAGTTTACAATGAGCAGTTCTTC.

This rearrangement joins TRBV11-3 to TRBJ2-7; D perhaps matches TRBD1 (5 bases). Germline values: CDR1 SGHNT, CDR2 YENEEA. The V gene lost 7 bases and the J gene lost 0 bases, with 10 bases spanning the gap. CDR3 length equals 13 residues. CDR3 DNA sequence: TGTGCCAGCACGAAAAGGGGCTCCTACGAGCAGTACTTC. This translates into CASTKRGSYEQYF. The whole variable domain, remainder taken from reference TRBV11-3 and TRBJ2-7, is EAGVVQSPRYKIIEKKQPVAFWCNPISGHNTLYWYLQNLGQGPELLIRYENEEAVDDSQLPKDRFSAERLKGVDSTLKIQPAELGDSAVYLCASTKRGSYEQYFGPGTRLTVT.

This clone showed up just a few times. One end of the junction is discordant with germline, which a read error may explain. The CDR3 spells CASSEYMDRKSSF. For the CDR3, the DNA is TGTGCCAGCAGTGAGTATATGGACAGGAAGTCGTCCTTC. The chain links TRBV2 to TRBJ2-7; 7 bases map to TRBD1. The germline V gene encodes CDR1 SNHLY and CDR2 FYNNEI. The CDR3 has 13 amino acids.

A few counts support this clone. The chain couples TRBV6-5 to TRBJ2-5; D possibly corresponds to TRBD2 (5 bases). The CDR3 covers 13 residues. Germline lookup yields CDR1 MNHEY and CDR2 SVGAGI. Trimming pared 2 bases from V and 7 bases from J, leaving 11 bases between. CDR3 amino acids: CASSYPGLGTQYF. The CDR3 DNA follows: TGTGCCAGCAGTTACCCCGGACTTGGGACCCAGTACTTC.

In this sample, this clone turned up once. This chain connects TRBV27 to TRBJ1-2; TRBD1 agrees at 9 bases. Germline CDR1 reads MNHEY; CDR2 reads SMNVEV (reference sequence). V lost 3 bases and J lost 3; bases outside the gene matches: 2. CDR3 length equals 14 residues. The CDR3 here is CASSFGDRDYGYTF. As DNA, the CDR3 is TGTGCCAGCAGTTTTGGGGACAGGGACTATGGCTACACCTTC.

The chain uses TRBV5-1 and TRBJ1-1, with 7 bases fitting TRBD1. The junction had 1 base not matched to a gene; V was cut back by 0 bases and J by 2 bases. CDR3 size: 14 residues. The germline CDR1 and CDR2 sequences are SGHRS and YFSETQ. In nucleotides, the CDR3 is TGCGCCAGCAGCTTGGAGGGGGCCAACACTGAAGCTTTCTTT. Its translation is CASSLEGANTEAFF. The variable domain in full, completed from reference TRBV5-1 and TRBJ1-1, reads KAGVTQTPRYLIKTRGQQVTLSCSPISGHRSVSWYQQTPGQGLQFLFEYFSETQRNKGNFPGRFSGRQFSNSRSEMNVSTLELGDSALYLCASSLEGANTEAFFGQGTRLTVV.

The chain's CDR3 is CASRAALGGRNTEAFF. The CDR3 DNA sequence: TGTGCCAGCAGGGCTGCATTAGGGGGCCGGAACACTGAAGCTTTCTTT. This sequence joins TRBV27 and TRBJ1-1; TRBD1 aligns across 7 bases. Losses at the gene ends were 6 bases for V and 1 base for J; bases not matched to a gene: 11. The CDR3 length is 16 residues. Germline CDR1 and CDR2: MNHEY and SMNVEV (reference sequence).

The chain joins TRBV6-4 to TRBJ2-6; TRBD2 matches 9 bases. With 4 bases clipped from V and 0 bases from J, the junction kept 7 bases outside the gene matches. Germline V lookup: CDR1 MRHNA, CDR2 SNTAGT. The CDR3 has 18 amino acids. CDR3 DNA: TGTGCCAGCAGTGTTAGCGGGAGTGGTTTCTCTGGGGCCAACGTCCTGACTTTC. Protein sequence: CASSVSGSGFSGANVLTF.

The V call is TRBV30, the J call TRBJ2-7, with 7 bases aligning to TRBD2. V shed 5 bases, J shed 7 bases, and the junction held 2 bases outside the gene matches. Per germline, CDR1 GTSNPN and CDR2 SVGIG (reference sequence). The CDR3 runs 10 residues. CDR3 residues: CAWGEGEQYF. CDR3 sequence (DNA): TGTGCCTGGGGGGAGGGGGAGCAGTACTTC.

The gene calls are TRBV28 and TRBJ1-4, with 8 bases aligning to TRBD1. The CDR3 totals 16 residues. From germline, CDR1 is MDHEN and CDR2 SYDVKM. After removal of 2 bases from V and 7 bases from J, the junction contained 9 bases not matched to a gene. As DNA, the CDR3 is TGTGCCAGCAGTTTAGCCGGACAGGGACGGATTGAAAAACTGTTTTTT. Translated, it gives CASSLAGQGRIEKLFF.